This TCR beta chain was obtained from a study of PD-1 blockade in mismatch repair-deficient tumors (dated by TCRdb to the late 2010s). Context from the whole study: Between late 2013 and late 2016, fewer than 90 consecutive patients with 12 mismatch repair-deficient cancer types, all previously treated and progressing, were enrolled in the trial. Tumor-associated T cell clones were tracked in the peripheral blood of patients responding to PD-1 blockade by deep sequencing of TCR CDR3 regions. Findings and caveats that apply to the study as a whole: Clones residing in the tumor, which were often undetectable in blood before treatment, expanded quickly after pembrolizumab and then contracted, generally before radiologic responses.

A remark on this clone: There is no known antigen for this receptor. No qualities accompany the bases; no much larger clone lies one base away.

The method behind the library was the immunoSEQ multiplex PCR assay. TCRdb carries this immuneACCESS record with in-frame sequences only. Its versions omit some clonotypes, under half of them owing to an unresolved V gene in the studies checked, with the rest unexplained. Here the sample has around 120,000 clones; roughly nine tenths occur a single time. Approximately 15% of the sample rests with the top ten. Relative to germline, V is 0 bases shorter and J is 3 bases shorter, with 11 bases between their ends. The germline V gene gives CDR1 as SGHRS and CDR2 as YFSETQ. The CDR3, cysteine through phenylalanine, is 15 amino acids long. Here the CDR3 DNA is all that survives: 45 bases in frame from base 1. Mismatch repair deficiency was established in every enrolled patient by polymerase chain reaction or immunohistochemistry. TCR sequencing was carried out for a few patients who responded to pembrolizumab therapy. In the phase II trial, pembrolizumab PD-1 blockade was tested prospectively in advanced mismatch repair-deficient cancers, no matter which tissue of origin the cancers came from. Peripheral blood T cell samples were collected serially, before PD-1 blockade began and at several time points afterward. The timing of each blood sample was reported as weeks after the first dose of pembrolizumab.

The chain is made from TRBV5-1 and TRBJ2-3; the D gene is perhaps TRBD2, from 5 matching bases. The sequenced sample was peripheral blood, obtained 44 weeks after starting pembrolizumab. This clonotype was sampled from an adult with mismatch repair-deficient cancer. The nucleotides are TGCGCCAGCAGCTTGGGAGGGTATCGGACAGATACGCAGTATTTT. This gives the protein CASSLGGYRTDTQYF. Joined to the reference TRBV5-1 and TRBJ2-3 proteins, this CDR3 gives the full variable domain: KAGVTQTPRYLIKTRGQQVTLSCSPISGHRSVSWYQQTPGQGLQFLFEYFSETQRNKGNFPGRFSGRQFSNSRSEMNVSTLELGDSALYLCASSLGGYRTDTQYFGPGTRLTVL.